These T cell receptor beta chains were read from a single sample in a study of cytomegalovirus exposure and HLA in healthy donors. Generated by immunoSEQ multiplex PCR, the TCRdb table keeps only in-frame clones and is missing some. This table has fewer than 200,000 clones, roughly 85% appearing once. The sample comprised PBMCs. These receptors were taken from a man in his forties in good health and CMV-seronegative. Each CDR3 is given without its conserved first and last residue. Each record gives: clone size, V gene, CDR3 protein. Not all rows give a size; the values are once, few, many and, for expanded clones, a class.

clone size: few
V gene: TRBV7-9
CDR3 protein: ASSHRDSPTYGYT

clone size: .
V gene: TRBV5-4
CDR3 protein: ASSPVNTGNTGELF

clone size: .
V gene: TRBV19
CDR3 protein: ASSIKGATHEQY

clone size: .
V gene: TRBV28
CDR3 protein: ASTLPGLAGGGEQF

clone size: .
V gene: TRBV7-9
CDR3 protein: SSSSPERVNEQF

clone size: .
V gene: TRBV19
CDR3 protein: ASRGGSGETQY

clone size: .
V gene: TRBV28
CDR3 protein: AGSLRLGQGWY

clone size: .
V gene: TRBV27
CDR3 protein: ASSFRGTQETQY

clone size: .
V gene: TRBV5-6
CDR3 protein: ASSLRTSGTDTQY

clone size: .
V gene: TRBV5-1
CDR3 protein: ASQASGSPSGANGLT

clone size: .
V gene: TRBV5-1
CDR3 protein: ASSAGGETQY

clone size: .
V gene: TRBV4-1
CDR3 protein: ASSQEWDRVYEQY

clone size: few
V gene: TRBV28
CDR3 protein: ASSPTSGIRQY

clone size: .
V gene: TRBV6-1
CDR3 protein: ASSEASAYNEQF

clone size: .
V gene: TRBV5-4
CDR3 protein: ASTKGEASGRLNTGELF

clone size: .
V gene: TRBV5-5
CDR3 protein: ASSLEQGDQPQH

clone size: .
V gene: TRBV6-4
CDR3 protein: ASSDSLGQGAYEQY

clone size: few
V gene: TRBV9
CDR3 protein: ASSVLLGLDTEAF

clone size: .
V gene: TRBV5-1
CDR3 protein: ASSLDGRQGYT

clone size: .
V gene: TRBV7-9
CDR3 protein: ASSLTRENTGELF

clone size: once
V gene: TRBV4-2
CDR3 protein: ASSQEQAGSGANVLT

clone size: .
V gene: TRBV7-9
CDR3 protein: ASSREQGSSYNEQF

clone size: .
V gene: TRBV11-2
CDR3 protein: ASSLTWDRGKVETQY

clone size: .
V gene: TRBV19
CDR3 protein: ASSIGVGASGRNEQY

clone size: few
V gene: TRBV10-3
CDR3 protein: AISDKGGVYNEQF

clone size: .
V gene: TRBV6-1
CDR3 protein: ASSEMAGVNEQF

clone size: .
V gene: TRBV6-1
CDR3 protein: ARGRGGNQPQH